This T cell receptor beta chain was sequenced for a study of blood T cell repertoires in COVID-19. Study context: Whether acute or convalescent, the COVID-19 samples came from the United States, Italy and Spain. T cells, B-cell-depleted T cells, or PBMCs supplied cDNA or gDNA.

CDR1 and CDR2 (germline): MDHEN, SYDVKM. The CDR3 contains 16 residues. V dropped 6 bases and J dropped 5 bases, with 22 bases sitting between them. In the source study's methods: Counts of nucleated cells, estimated from reference gene primer amplification, were obtained. The assay was immunoSEQ multiplex PCR, and TCRdb's table has in-frame clones only and misses some. V and J calls and clone size follow that table, whereas D and trimming were derived from the DNA. The sample consists of 65,000 to 70,000 clones, approximately 88% of them appearing once. The chain combines TRBV28 with TRBJ2-5; a weak D match, TRBD1 (5 bases). The sample taken for sequencing was peripheral blood. The TCR was taken from a woman of 80 years or more with acute or convalescent COVID-19. The CDR3 region has the DNA TGTGCCAGCAGCTCTAGATCACAGGCGGAGAGGGAGACCCAGTACTTC. This encodes CASSSRSQAERETQYF.